What follows describes a single T cell receptor (beta chain). The same CDR3 is also encoded by other DNA sequences in this sample. The entry originates in a study of shared clonotypes between healthy human individuals. Study-wide background: Plates per donor: three CD4 naive, three CD4 memory, two CD8 naive, one CD8 memory.

This table comes from immunoSEQ multiplex PCR, and its TCRdb copy is limited to in-frame clones, with some not included. Among around 1,100,000 clones, about 72% were seen once, and the ten largest hold approximately 0.95%. The source is a man between 18 and 35 years old in good health. Some clones in this sample may be carry-over from other donors' samples. Material: memory CD4+ T cells from PBMCs. The subset denotes: CD45RA-negative fraction.

CDR3 region: CASSFTGDYEQYF. In nucleotides, the CDR3 is TGCGCCAGCAGCTTCACAGGAGACTACGAGCAGTACTTC. The genes are TRBV5-1 and TRBJ2-7; tentative D call: TRBD1 (5 bases). The CDR3 loop spans 13 amino acids. The V gene's germline CDR1 is SGHRS and CDR2 YFSETQ. V lost 2 bases and J 3 bases, leaving 9 bases between the germline ends.